Listed below are T cell receptor beta chains from one sample, sequenced in a study of memory CD4+ T cells and cytomegalovirus serostatus. The data were produced by immunoSEQ multiplex PCR, yet TCRdb's version contains in-frame clones alone and is incomplete. The repertoire includes about 52,000 clones, about 80% of them detected once, and about 1.4% sits in the top ten. The sequencing sample was made of memory CD4+ T cells from blood. The receptors shown here come from an adult in good health and CMV-seropositive. Each CDR3 is given with its conserved first and last residue. The order of the fields is J gene, CDR3 length, V gene, clone size, D gene, CDR3 DNA, CDR3 protein. The D gene is left open where the match is weak. Only part of the rows carry a size: once, few, many, or a class if the clone is expanded.

j_call: TRBJ2-1
cdr3_length: 15
v_call: TRBV11-1
clone_size: few
d_call: TRBD2
cdr3_nt: TGTGCCAGCAGCTCGCTAGCGGGAGGGCGCAATGAGCAGTTCTTC
cdr3_aa: CASSSLAGGRNEQFF

j_call: TRBJ2-7
cdr3_length: 17
v_call: TRBV5-1
clone_size: .
d_call: TRBD1
cdr3_nt: TGCGCCAGCAGTCCGGACTTTTCGCGACAGGGGGCCCACGAGCAGTACTTC
cdr3_aa: CASSPDFSRQGAHEQYF

j_call: TRBJ2-1
cdr3_length: 16
v_call: TRBV27
clone_size: .
d_call: .
cdr3_nt: TGTGCCAGCAGTTTATCCGACACCGTGGTCCACAATGAGCAGTTCTTC
cdr3_aa: CASSLSDTVVHNEQFF

j_call: TRBJ2-5
cdr3_length: 14
v_call: TRBV5-1
clone_size: .
d_call: .
cdr3_nt: TGCGCCAGCAGCTCTGGGGAGGCAGAAGAGACCCAGTACTTC
cdr3_aa: CASSSGEAEETQYF

j_call: TRBJ1-1
cdr3_length: 11
v_call: TRBV6-6
clone_size: once
d_call: .
cdr3_nt: TGTGCCAGCTTGGGGAGTACTGAAGCTTTCTTT
cdr3_aa: CASLGSTEAFF

j_call: TRBJ2-3
cdr3_length: 14
v_call: TRBV6-5
clone_size: .
d_call: TRBD2
cdr3_nt: TGTGCCAGCAGTAATCCGGGGGGGCCAGAGGCGCAGTATTTT
cdr3_aa: CASSNPGGPEAQYF

j_call: TRBJ2-7
cdr3_length: 16
v_call: TRBV25-1
clone_size: .
d_call: TRBD2
cdr3_nt: TGTGCCAGCAGTGAATCAGCGGGAGGTTTTTTCTACGAGCAGTACTTC
cdr3_aa: CASSESAGGFFYEQYF

j_call: TRBJ2-3
cdr3_length: 14
v_call: TRBV5-4
clone_size: once
d_call: TRBD1
cdr3_nt: TGTGCCAGCCAGATTGACAGGGGGGCAGATACGCAGTATTTT
cdr3_aa: CASQIDRGADTQYF

j_call: TRBJ1-4
cdr3_length: 12
v_call: TRBV5-1
clone_size: .
d_call: .
cdr3_nt: TGCGCCAGCGCTCAAAACAATGAAAAACTGTTTTTT
cdr3_aa: CASAQNNEKLFF

j_call: TRBJ1-2
cdr3_length: 15
v_call: TRBV2
clone_size: .
d_call: TRBD1
cdr3_nt: TGTGCCAGCAGGATCCGGGACAGCATAAACTATGGCTACACCTTC
cdr3_aa: CASRIRDSINYGYTF